This T cell receptor (beta chain) was profiled in a study of T cells in Graves' hyperthyroidism and ophthalmopathy. Study-wide background: Upon initial diagnosis and before any treatment, peripheral blood was collected.

Germline loops: CDR1 GTSNPN, CDR2 SVGIG (reference sequence). This CDR3 region has 13 residues. V was pared by 0 bases and J by 4 bases, with 9 bases between. Amplification of TCR beta CDR3 regions used RNA as the template. When the TCR CDR3 underwent first-round RT-PCR, the HTBI primer set was used. TCRdb recomputed calls from the multiplex PCR reads with MiXCR, one row per CDR3 protein. The sample includes about 340,000 distinct CDR3 sequences, over 20% of them seen just once. The hyperthyroidism was newly diagnosed and had lasted under 2 months; the patients were aged 18 to 65. The sequenced sample consisted of blood. The source is a woman aged 45-65 years with Graves' hyperthyroidism. The chain recombines TRBV30 with TRBJ1-2; D is ambiguous. The CDR3 here is CAWSVRAAYGYTF. CDR3 in DNA: TGTGCCTGGAGTGTAAGGGCAGCCTATGGCTACACCTTC.